The next 22 T cell receptor beta chains were all read from a single sample in a study of shared clonotypes between healthy human individuals. Assay used: immunoSEQ multiplex PCR; TCRdb lists only in-frame clones, some missing. The data show roughly 1 million clones, around 82% seen once. Material for sequencing was memory CD4+ T cells from PBMCs. Subset: CD45RA-negative fraction. The receptors were sampled from a man aged 18 to 29 in good health. Some clones in this sample may be carry-over from other donors' samples.

The chain combines TRBV7-3 with TRBJ2-7; no reliable D call. The CDR3 loop spans 13 amino acids. Deletions cut 1 base from V and 6 bases from J, with 10 bases between. Germline values: CDR1 SGHTA, CDR2 FQGTGA. The CDR3 protein is CASSLNAVTEQYF. CDR3 nucleotide sequence: TGTGCCAGCAGCTTAAACGCAGTAACCGAGCAGTACTTC.

The rearrangement joins TRBV19 to TRBJ1-1; 7 bases line up with TRBD1. Germline CDR1 LNHDA, CDR2 SQIVND (reference sequence). V lost 5 bases and J lost 6; bases outside the gene matches: 12. This CDR3 is 15 amino acids long. This CDR3 reads CASSPSTGTIPEAFF. As DNA, the CDR3 is TGTGCCAGTAGTCCTTCGACAGGGACAATCCCTGAAGCTTTCTTT.

The chain recombines TRBV6-1 with TRBJ2-7, with 9 nucleotides matching TRBD1. Germline V gene sequence: CDR1 MNHNS, CDR2 SASEGT. The J segment lost 6 bases and the V segment lost 5 bases, leaving 8 bases of the junction unmatched. The length of the CDR3 is 14 residues. The CDR3 protein is CASSTGTGRGEQYF. Here the CDR3 DNA reads TGTGCCAGCAGTACCGGGACAGGGAGAGGCGAGCAGTACTTC.

This clone appeared a few times. The chain has TRBV29-1 and TRBJ1-2; 12 bases line up with TRBD1. From germline, CDR1 is SQVTM and CDR2 ANQGSEA. The CDR3 has 13 residues. V lost 7 bases, J lost 7 bases, and 7 bases stayed unmatched. Here the CDR3 reads CSAQGQGAAGYTF. The CDR3 region has the DNA TGCAGCGCCCAGGGACAGGGGGCGGCTGGCTACACCTTC.

This clone was seen a handful of times. The CDR3 protein is CASSLDESSYEQYF. The CDR3 DNA is TGTGCCAGCAGCTTAGACGAAAGCTCCTACGAGCAGTACTTC. V is TRBV11-3 and J is TRBJ2-7, with unresolved D. There are 14 residues in the CDR3. V lost 0 bases to trimming and J lost 0 bases, with 6 bases between them. Looked up from germline, CDR1 is SGHNT and CDR2 is YENEEA. Using reference TRBV11-3 and TRBJ2-7 for the parts outside the CDR3, the full variable domain is EAGVVQSPRYKIIEKKQPVAFWCNPISGHNTLYWYLQNLGQGPELLIRYENEEAVDDSQLPKDRFSAERLKGVDSTLKIQPAELGDSAVYLCASSLDESSYEQYFGPGTRLTVT.

The chain employs TRBV7-9 and TRBJ2-7; the D is unclear. The V end was cut by 2 bases, the J end by 5 bases, with 10 bases between. The CDR3 runs to 13 residues. Germline V gives CDR1 SEHNR, CDR2 FQNEAQ (reference sequence). CDR3 in DNA: TGTGCCAGCAGCTTACACGGTTCCGACGAGCAGTACTTC. Its translation is CASSLHGSDEQYF.

The chain recombines TRBV19 with TRBJ1-2; maybe TRBD1 (6 bases). This CDR3 comprises 21 residues. Trimming stripped 0 bases from V and 6 bases from J, with 32 bases between. From germline, CDR1 is LNHDA and CDR2 SQIVND (reference sequence). The CDR3 DNA reads as TGTGCCAGTAGTATAGATTTTGGTCAAACCCGGGTGGGGGCCCACGGAGATGGCTACACCTTC. Protein product: CASSIDFGQTRVGAHGDGYTF.

CDR3: CASSRPLMGVGYTF. CDR3 in DNA: TGTGCCAGCAGCAGACCTCTGATGGGCGTTGGCTACACCTTC. The V and J genes are TRBV2 and TRBJ1-2, with unresolved D. Germline V gene lookup returns CDR1 SNHLY and CDR2 FYNNEI. The CDR3 consists of 14 residues. The V end was cut by 6 bases, the J end by 7 bases, with 18 bases between.

The V and J genes are TRBV10-3 and TRBJ2-1; 9 bases map to TRBD2. Per germline, CDR1 ENHRY and CDR2 SYGVKD. This CDR3 spans 15 amino acids. With V trimmed by 6 bases and J by 8 bases, 11 bases remained unmatched. The CDR3 loop reads CAIRAGVAGADEQFF. The CDR3 bases are TGTGCCATCAGGGCGGGAGTAGCGGGAGCCGATGAGCAGTTCTTC.

This clone was counted once. The J gene is TRBJ2-3, the V gene TRBV5-4, with 7 bases matching TRBD2. Trimming took 5 bases from V and 2 from J; bases not matched to a gene: 5. The CDR3 is made up of 14 amino acids. The V gene's germline CDR1 is SGHNT and CDR2 YYREEE (reference sequence). DNA for the CDR3: TGTGCCAGCAGAGTGGCGGGGGACACAGATACGCAGTATTTT. The encoded protein is CASRVAGDTDTQYF.

The chain is built from TRBV5-6 and TRBJ2-1, with D maybe TRBD1 (6 bases). Germline V gives CDR1 SGHDT, CDR2 YYEEEE. The CDR3 totals 15 residues. With 0 bases removed from V and 6 bases from J, the gap between germline ends came to 13 bases. This CDR3 is CASSLEGAGANEQFF. The CDR3 region has the DNA TGTGCCAGCAGCTTGGAGGGCGCAGGGGCCAATGAGCAGTTCTTC.

The V gene is TRBV21-1, the J gene TRBJ1-2. TRBV21-1 is given as a pseudogene. The length of the CDR3 is 14 residues. CDR3 sequence: CASSKAPLSYGYTF. In DNA, the CDR3 is TGTGCCAGCAGCAAAGCCCCCCTATCCTATGGCTACACCTTC.

V and J are TRBV30 and TRBJ1-4; D is perhaps TRBD1 (6 bases). V lost 3 bases and J 8 bases, leaving 16 bases between the germline ends. The CDR3 consists of 14 residues. CDR1 and CDR2 from the germline V gene are GTSNPN and SVGIG (reference sequence). The CDR3 coding sequence is TGTGCCTGGAGCCTACAGGGAGTTGGCGAAAAACTGTTTTTT. Translation: CAWSLQGVGEKLFF.

CDR3 sequence (DNA): TGTGCCAGCAGCGGGACCGGGACTAGCACAGATACGCAGTATTTT. Residues: CASSGTGTSTDTQYF. The chain carries TRBV9 and TRBJ2-3, with D tentatively TRBD2 (6 bases). This CDR3 contains 15 residues. The V and J ends lost 3 bases and 0 bases respectively, with 11 bases between them. From germline, CDR1 is SGDLS and CDR2 YYNGEE.

The rearrangement links TRBV6-1 to TRBJ2-7; D is tentatively TRBD1 or TRBD2 (5 bases each). This CDR3 has 15 amino acids. Trimming left V 8 bases short and J 0 bases short, with 17 bases between. From germline, CDR1 is MNHNS and CDR2 SASEGT. The CDR3 protein is CASLSTGRGSYEQYF. CDR3 DNA sequence: TGTGCCAGCCTCTCCACGGGACGGGGCTCCTACGAGCAGTACTTC.

A few counts support this clone. This chain connects TRBV18 to TRBJ1-1, with D possibly TRBD1 on 5 matching bases. The CDR3 runs 14 residues. Germline CDR1 and CDR2: KGHSH and LQKENI. V gave up 3 bases and J gave up 2 bases, with 10 bases separating them. The DNA of the CDR3 is TGTGCCAGCTCACCCGACAGTGGAAACACTGAAGCTTTCTTT. It translates to CASSPDSGNTEAFF.

In regard to this clone: A single base separates this from a much larger clone, so it may be a read error. The chain joins TRBV14 to TRBJ1-1; no clear D. V shed 4 bases and J shed 1 base, with 4 bases lying between them. There are 12 residues in the CDR3. Germline loops: CDR1 SGHDN, CDR2 FVKESK. CDR3 residues: CASSPWNTEAFF. The CDR3 nucleotides read TGTGCCAGCAGCCCGTGGAACACTGAAGCTTTCTTT.

The chain joins TRBV28 to TRBJ2-7; D might be TRBD1 or TRBD2, each matching 5 bases. Trimming shortened V by 2 bases and J by 3 bases, and 11 bases separated the two germline ends. This CDR3 has 14 amino acids. Germline CDR1 and CDR2: MDHEN and SYDVKM. The CDR3 sequence is CASSLRGDFYEQYF. CDR3 sequence (DNA): TGTGCCAGCAGTTTAAGGGGAGATTTCTACGAGCAGTACTTC.

The rearrangement links TRBV5-5 to TRBJ2-1; 9 bases line up with TRBD1. V was pared by 3 bases and J by 5 bases, with 3 bases of the junction left unmatched. The CDR3 runs to 14 residues. Germline V gene sequence: CDR1 SGHKS, CDR2 YYEKEE (reference sequence). This chain's CDR3 is CASSWRTGDNEQFF. The CDR3 DNA sequence: TGTGCCAGCAGCTGGAGGACAGGGGACAATGAGCAGTTCTTC.

This sequence joins TRBV5-5 and TRBJ2-7, with D possibly matching TRBD2 (6 bases). Germline assignment: CDR1 SGHKS and CDR2 YYEKEE (reference sequence). V was cut by 3 bases and J by 2 bases, with 18 bases left in between. The CDR3 has 16 residues. CDR3 coding DNA: TGTGCCAGCAGCTCTTTAGCGGCTCTTCCCCCCTACGAGCAGTACTTC. It encodes CASSSLAALPPYEQYF.

V gene TRBV6-6 combines with J gene TRBJ1-1, with a possible D match to TRBD1 (5 bases). With 3 bases removed from V and 3 bases from J, the gap between germline ends came to 14 bases. CDR3 size: 15 residues. Germline values: CDR1 MNHNY, CDR2 SVGAGI (reference sequence). CDR3 amino acids: CASSYKKGEHTEAFF. The CDR3 nucleotides read TGTGCCAGCAGTTATAAGAAAGGGGAGCACACTGAAGCTTTCTTT.

The V call is TRBV28, the J call TRBJ1-1; tentative D call: TRBD1 (6 bases). The CDR3 has 15 amino acids. Germline CDR1 is MDHEN and CDR2 is SYDVKM. V was cut by 8 bases and J by 6 bases, with 22 bases left in between. CDR3 in amino acids: CASRPSRGQFAEAFF. DNA for the CDR3: TGTGCCAGCCGACCGTCACGGGGGCAGTTCGCTGAAGCTTTCTTT.